The source of this T cell receptor (beta chain) is a study of blood T cell repertoires in COVID-19. The V gene lost 4 bases and the J gene lost 4 bases, with 17 bases spanning the gap. CDR3 length: 15 amino acids. In germline, CDR1 is SGDLS, CDR2 YYNGEE. Libraries were prepared by immunoSEQ multiplex PCR; TCRdb keeps only in-frame clonotypes and omits some of them. Among about 160,000 clones listed, roughly 91% were seen once. The chain carries TRBV9 and TRBJ1-1, with a tentative D call TRBD1 (6 bases). The TCR sequence derives from a man between 18 and 35 years old with acute or convalescent COVID-19. Sample: peripheral blood. The CDR3 nucleotides read TGTGCCAGCAGCCCTCCGGCGGGGGGCAGCACTGAAGCTTTCTTT. Amino acid sequence: CASSPPAGGSTEAFF. Using reference TRBV9 and TRBJ1-1 for the parts outside the CDR3, the full variable domain is DSGVTQTPKHLITATGQRVTLRCSPRSGDLSVYWYQQSLDQGLQFLIQYYNGEERAKGNILERFSAQQFPDLHSELNLSSLELGDSALYFCASSPPAGGSTEAFFGQGTRLTVV.